The entry that follows covers one T cell receptor beta chain sequence. This entry belongs to a study of PD-1 blockade in classical Hodgkin lymphoma. Looked up from germline, CDR1 is MNHEY and CDR2 is SVGAGI. The CDR3 loop spans 11 amino acids. The ends were cut back, 0 bases at V and 10 bases at J, with 4 bases in the middle. Each patient relapsed following autologous stem cell transplantation, and prior brentuximab vedotin exposure differed. Sequencing used immunoSEQ multiplex PCR; TCRdb keeps in-frame clones, though not all of them. The repertoire holds about 58,000 clones, with roughly 90% as singletons.

The clonotype originates from a human donor with classical Hodgkin lymphoma. The source was peripheral blood mononuclear cells (PBMCs), collected before the second cycle of nivolumab. The chain carries TRBV6-5 and TRBJ2-1; D is undetermined. This chain's CDR3 is CASSYSSEQFF. DNA for the CDR3: TGTGCCAGCAGTTACTCGAGCGAGCAGTTCTTC.